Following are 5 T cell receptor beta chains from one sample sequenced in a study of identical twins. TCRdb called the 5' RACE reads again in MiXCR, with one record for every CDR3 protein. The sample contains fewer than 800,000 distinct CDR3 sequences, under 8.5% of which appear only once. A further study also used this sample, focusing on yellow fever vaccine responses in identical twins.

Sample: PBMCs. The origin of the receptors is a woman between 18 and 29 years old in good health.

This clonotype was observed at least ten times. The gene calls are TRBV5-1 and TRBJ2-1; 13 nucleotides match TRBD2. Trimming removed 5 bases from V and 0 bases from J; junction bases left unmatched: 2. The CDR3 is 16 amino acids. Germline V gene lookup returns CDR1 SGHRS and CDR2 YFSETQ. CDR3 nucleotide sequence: TGCGCCAGCAGTTGGACTAGCGGGAGCTCCTACAATGAGCAGTTCTTC. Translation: CASSWTSGSSYNEQFF.

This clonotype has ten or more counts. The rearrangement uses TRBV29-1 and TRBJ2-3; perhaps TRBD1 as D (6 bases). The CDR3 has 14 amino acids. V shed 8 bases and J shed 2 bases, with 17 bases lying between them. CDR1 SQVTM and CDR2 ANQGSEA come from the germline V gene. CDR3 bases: TGCAGCACCTCTGACAGGACACCCACAGATACGCAGTATTTT. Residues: CSTSDRTPTDTQYF.

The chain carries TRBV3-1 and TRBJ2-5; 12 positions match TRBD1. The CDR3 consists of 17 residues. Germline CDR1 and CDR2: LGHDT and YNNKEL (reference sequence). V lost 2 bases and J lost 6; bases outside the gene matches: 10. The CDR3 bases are TGTGCCAGCAGCCAAACCGACGGGACAGGGGGCTCGAAGACCCAGTACTTC. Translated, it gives CASSQTDGTGGSKTQYF.

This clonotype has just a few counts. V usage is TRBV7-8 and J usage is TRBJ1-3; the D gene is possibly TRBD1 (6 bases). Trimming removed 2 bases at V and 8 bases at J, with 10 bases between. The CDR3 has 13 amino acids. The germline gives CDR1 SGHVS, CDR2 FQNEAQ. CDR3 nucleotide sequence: TGTGCCAGCAGCTTAAGGGGGTTGGACACCATATATTTT. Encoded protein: CASSLRGLDTIYF.

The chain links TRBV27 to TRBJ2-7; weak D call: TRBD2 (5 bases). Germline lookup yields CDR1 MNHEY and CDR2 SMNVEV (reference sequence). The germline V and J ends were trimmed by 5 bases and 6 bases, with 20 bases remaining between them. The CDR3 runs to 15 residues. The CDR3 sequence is CASSPGGTGLGEQYF. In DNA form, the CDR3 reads TGTGCCAGCAGTCCCGGAGGTACTGGGCTCGGCGAGCAGTACTTC.